The 3 T cell receptor beta chains below come from one sample, sequenced in a study of T-cell memory formation after mild COVID-19. Each CDR3 protein is one row after TCRdb ran MiXCR on the 5' RACE reads. The sample has about 270,000 distinct CDR3 sequences; around 15% are singletons. Sequenced material: PBMCs or a T cell subset sorted from them (not recorded which). These receptors were collected from a man younger than 35 who had mild COVID-19 (a few samples of this study predate the infection). Cell type and time point are not known.

This clonotype was found many times. The V and J genes are TRBV7-9 and TRBJ1-6; D remains unclear. V was pared by 0 bases and J by 8 bases, with 17 bases between. This CDR3 is built from 17 residues. Germline CDR1 is SEHNR and CDR2 is FQNEAQ (reference sequence). The CDR3 DNA reads as TGTGCCAGCAGCTTAGCTGGTGTCGGGAGGGTGGATTCACCCCTCCACTTT. This encodes CASSLAGVGRVDSPLHF.

The rearrangement links TRBV4-2 to TRBJ2-1; 9 bases fit TRBD1. V dropped 1 base and J dropped 4; count of bases not matched to a gene: 5. CDR1 is LGHNA, CDR2 YNFKEQ, per germline. The CDR3 loop spans 16 amino acids. In nucleotides, the CDR3 is TGTGCCAGCAGCCAAGGGGGGACAGGGCCATACAATGAGCAGTTCTTC. As protein: CASSQGGTGPYNEQFF.

The rearrangement joins TRBV5-1 to TRBJ1-1; D unresolved. V lost 1 base and J lost 1, with 8 bases in between. CDR1 SGHRS and CDR2 YFSETQ come from the germline V gene. This CDR3 contains 14 residues. The DNA for the CDR3 is TGCGCCAGCAGCTTGTTTGGGGAGAACACTGAAGCTTTCTTT. Protein product: CASSLFGENTEAFF.